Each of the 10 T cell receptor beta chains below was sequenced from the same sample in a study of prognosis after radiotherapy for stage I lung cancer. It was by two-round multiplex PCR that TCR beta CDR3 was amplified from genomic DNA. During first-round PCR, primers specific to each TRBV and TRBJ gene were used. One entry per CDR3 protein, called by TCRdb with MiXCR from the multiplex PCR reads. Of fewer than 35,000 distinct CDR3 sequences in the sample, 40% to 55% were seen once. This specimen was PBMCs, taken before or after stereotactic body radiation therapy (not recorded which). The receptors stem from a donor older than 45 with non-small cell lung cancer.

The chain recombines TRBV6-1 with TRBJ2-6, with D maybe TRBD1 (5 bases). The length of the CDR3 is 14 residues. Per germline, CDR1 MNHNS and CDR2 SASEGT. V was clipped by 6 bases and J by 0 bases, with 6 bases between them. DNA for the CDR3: TGTGCCAGCAGCCAGGGCTCTGGGGCCAACGTCCTGACTTTC. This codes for CASSQGSGANVLTF.

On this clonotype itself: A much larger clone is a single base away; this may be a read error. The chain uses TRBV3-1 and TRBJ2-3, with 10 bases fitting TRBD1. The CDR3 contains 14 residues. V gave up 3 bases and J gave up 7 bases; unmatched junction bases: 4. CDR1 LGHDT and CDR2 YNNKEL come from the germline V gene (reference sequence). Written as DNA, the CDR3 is TGTGCCAGCAGCCACGGGACAGGGGTAAATACGCAGTATTTT. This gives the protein CASSHGTGVNTQYF.

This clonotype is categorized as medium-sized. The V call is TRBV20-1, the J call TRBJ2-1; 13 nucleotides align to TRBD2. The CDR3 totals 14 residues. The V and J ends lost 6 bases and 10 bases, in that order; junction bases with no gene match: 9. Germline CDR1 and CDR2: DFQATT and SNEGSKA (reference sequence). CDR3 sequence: CSAATSGRASEQFF. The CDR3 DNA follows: TGCAGTGCGGCTACTAGCGGGAGGGCCAGCGAGCAGTTCTTC.

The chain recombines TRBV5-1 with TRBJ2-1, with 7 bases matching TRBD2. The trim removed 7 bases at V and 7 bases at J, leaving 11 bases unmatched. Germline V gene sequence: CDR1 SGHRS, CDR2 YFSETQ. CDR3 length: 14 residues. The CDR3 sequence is CASRPGGSGNEQFF. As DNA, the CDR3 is TGCGCCAGCCGTCCTGGCGGGAGCGGGAATGAGCAGTTCTTC.

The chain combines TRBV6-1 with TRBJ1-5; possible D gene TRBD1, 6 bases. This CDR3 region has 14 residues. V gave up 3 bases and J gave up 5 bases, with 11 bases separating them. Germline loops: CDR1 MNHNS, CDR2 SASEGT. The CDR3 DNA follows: TGTGCCAGCAGTGATGACCCAGGGGATCAGCCCCAGCATTTT. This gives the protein CASSDDPGDQPQHF.

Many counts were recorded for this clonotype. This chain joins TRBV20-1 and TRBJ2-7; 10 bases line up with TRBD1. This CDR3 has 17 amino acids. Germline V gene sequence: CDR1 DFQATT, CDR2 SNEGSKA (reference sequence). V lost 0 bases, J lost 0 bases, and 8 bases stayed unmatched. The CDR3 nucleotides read TGCAGTGCTAGAGATCAGCCGGGACAGGGGAGCTCCTACGAGCAGTACTTC. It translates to CSARDQPGQGSSYEQYF.

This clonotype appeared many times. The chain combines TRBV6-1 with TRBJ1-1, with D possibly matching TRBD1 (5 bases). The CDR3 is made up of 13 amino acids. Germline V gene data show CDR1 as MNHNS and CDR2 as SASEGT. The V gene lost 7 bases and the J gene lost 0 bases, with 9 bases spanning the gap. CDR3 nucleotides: TGTGCCAGCACCGAGGGACTGAACACTGAAGCTTTCTTT. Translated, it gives CASTEGLNTEAFF.

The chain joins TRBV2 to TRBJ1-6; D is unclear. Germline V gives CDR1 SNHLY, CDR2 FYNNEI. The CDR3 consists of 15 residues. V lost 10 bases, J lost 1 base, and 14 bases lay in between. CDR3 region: CAINNSGSYNSPLHF. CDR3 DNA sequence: TGTGCCATCAACAACAGTGGGTCCTATAATTCACCCCTCCACTTT.

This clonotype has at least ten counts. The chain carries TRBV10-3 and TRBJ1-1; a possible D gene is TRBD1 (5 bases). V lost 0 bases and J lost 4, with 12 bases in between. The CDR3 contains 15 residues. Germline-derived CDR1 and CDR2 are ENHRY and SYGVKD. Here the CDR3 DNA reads TGTGCCATCAGTGAGTCCCGGGGCCGAAGCACTGAAGCTTTCTTT. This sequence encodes CAISESRGRSTEAFF.

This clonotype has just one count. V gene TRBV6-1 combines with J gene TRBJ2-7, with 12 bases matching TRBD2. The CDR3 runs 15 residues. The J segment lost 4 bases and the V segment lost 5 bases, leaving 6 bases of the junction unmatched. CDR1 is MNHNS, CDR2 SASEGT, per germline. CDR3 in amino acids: CASSTTSGGPYEQYF. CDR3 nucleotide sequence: TGTGCCAGCAGTACTACTAGCGGGGGGCCTTACGAGCAGTACTTC.